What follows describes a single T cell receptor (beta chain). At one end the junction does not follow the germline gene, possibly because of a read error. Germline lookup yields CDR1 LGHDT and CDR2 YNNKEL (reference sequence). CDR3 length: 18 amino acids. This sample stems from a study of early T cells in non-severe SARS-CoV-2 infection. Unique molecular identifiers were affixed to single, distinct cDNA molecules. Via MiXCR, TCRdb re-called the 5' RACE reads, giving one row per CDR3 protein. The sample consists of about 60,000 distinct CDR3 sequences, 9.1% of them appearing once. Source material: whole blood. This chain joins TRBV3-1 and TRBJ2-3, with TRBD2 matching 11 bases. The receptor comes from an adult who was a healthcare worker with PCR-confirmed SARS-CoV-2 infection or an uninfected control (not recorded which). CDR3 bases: TGTGCCAGCAGCCAAGAATCCTGGGCTAGCGGGAGGTCAGATACGCAATATTTT. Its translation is CASSQESWASGRSDTQYF.